Described below is a single T cell receptor beta chain sequence and its context. The source of the sample is a study of cytomegalovirus exposure and HLA in healthy donors. Here immunoSEQ multiplex PCR was the method, and the copy in TCRdb shows in-frame clones only, minus some. The sample has about 250,000 clones, roughly 87% seen once. The CDR3 covers 13 residues. V was clipped by 5 bases and J by 5 bases; unmatched bases: 4. Germline-derived CDR1 and CDR2 are MDHEN and SYDVKM. This sequence joins TRBV28 and TRBJ2-7, with TRBD2 matching over 9 bases. Source material: PBMCs. This TCR came from a man aged 18 to 29 in good health and CMV-seropositive. Here the CDR3 DNA reads TGTGCCAGCAGTCCGGGACTAGCCCACGAGCAGTACTTC. It specifies CASSPGLAHEQYF.